The 27 T cell receptor beta chains presented below share a single source sample, sequenced in a study of T cells in Graves' hyperthyroidism and ophthalmopathy. TCR beta CDR3 regions were amplified from RNA transcripts. Primed by the HTBI set, a first-round RT-PCR was run on the TCR CDR3. MiXCR was run by TCRdb on the multiplex PCR reads, yielding one entry per CDR3 protein. The sample contains roughly 510,000 distinct CDR3 sequences, less than 25% of which appear only once. What was sequenced was blood. Receptors were obtained from a man aged 18 to 29 with Graves' hyperthyroidism.

On this clonotype itself: A much bigger clone sits one base away, suggesting this may be a read error. V gene TRBV19 combines with J gene TRBJ2-2; 11 nucleotides line up with TRBD1. Germline CDR1 is LNHDA and CDR2 is SQIVND (reference sequence). The CDR3 length is 15 residues. The CDR3 region has the DNA TGTGCCAGTAGTAGGGACAGGGGGAACACCGGGGATCTGTTTTTT. Amino acids: CASSRDRGNTGDLFF.

This clonotype has at least ten counts. CDR3 bases: TGTGCCAGCAGCTTAACCCATGGGGAGCTGTTTTTT. Its translation: CASSLTHGELFF. The chain uses TRBV7-6 and TRBJ2-2; D ambiguous. V was shortened by 2 bases and J by 8 bases, with 6 bases between the two germline ends. CDR3 length: 12 residues. The V gene's germline CDR1 is SGHVS and CDR2 FNYEAQ.

V and J are TRBV6-2 or TRBV6-3 and TRBJ1-2; TRBD1 agrees at 7 bases. Trimming at V came to 2 bases and at J to 9 bases, leaving 9 bases not matched to a gene. Germline V lookup: CDR1 MNHEY, CDR2 SVGEGT. The CDR3 runs 14 residues. The CDR3 nucleotides read TGTGCCAGCAGTTACCCGGGACAGTCTGGGTGCTACACCTTC. This gives the protein CASSYPGQSGCYTF.

The table lists this clonotype with many counts. This chain joins TRBV29-1 and TRBJ2-7; D unclear. Germline CDR1 reads SQVTM; CDR2 reads ANQGSEA. V lost 1 base and J 2 bases, leaving 12 bases between the germline ends. The CDR3 runs 14 residues. Written as DNA, the CDR3 is TGCAGCGTTGAAGGGGCAGGAAGGGCCTACGAGCAGTACTTC. It is translated as CSVEGAGRAYEQYF.

This clonotype has a handful of counts. The junction differs from germline at one of its ends, possibly a read error. This rearrangement joins TRBV10-3 to TRBJ1-1; D is uncertain. The CDR3 extends over 13 amino acids. Germline CDR1 and CDR2: ENHRY and SYGVKD. CDR3 DNA: TGTGCCAGCAGTGTCAGTGAGCGGAGTGAAGCTTTCTTT. It encodes CASSVSERSEAFF.

This clonotype was detected only once. The chain combines TRBV5-5 with TRBJ2-5, with 7 bases that match TRBD2. Germline CDR1 is SGHKS and CDR2 is YYEKEE (reference sequence). V lost 0 bases and J lost 5; bases outside the gene matches: 10. The CDR3 sequence is 16 residues long. CDR3 DNA: TGTGCCAGCAGCTTGGAAACGTCGGGGGGACGGGAGACCCAGTACTTC. Its translation is CASSLETSGGRETQYF.

This clonotype was detected a few times. The V and J genes are TRBV5-1 and TRBJ1-1; no reliable D call. The CDR3 contains 13 residues. V lost 3 bases, J lost 2 bases, and 8 bases lay in between. Germline V gene sequence: CDR1 SGHRS, CDR2 YFSETQ. CDR3 sequence reads: CASSWRQNTEAFF. CDR3 DNA: TGCGCCAGCAGCTGGAGGCAAAACACTGAAGCTTTCTTT.

This clonotype was seen ten or more times. The chain couples TRBV20-1 to TRBJ1-2; D unresolved. The CDR3 has 14 amino acids. Trimming took 1 base from V and 0 from J, leaving 9 bases between them. Looked up from germline, CDR1 is DFQATT and CDR2 is SNEGSKA (reference sequence). The CDR3 here is CSARGLNPNYGYTF. In DNA form, the CDR3 reads TGCAGTGCTAGAGGGCTTAACCCTAACTATGGCTACACCTTC.

This clonotype was seen many times. The chain carries TRBV12-3 or TRBV12-4 and TRBJ1-2, with 7 bases identical to TRBD1. The CDR3 consists of 12 residues. Trimming took 2 bases from V and 7 from J; bases not matched to a gene: 1. For the CDR3, the DNA is TGTGCCAGCAGTTTAAACAGGGGTGGCTACACCTTC. Encoded protein: CASSLNRGGYTF.

This clonotype was seen many times. V gene TRBV29-1 combines with J gene TRBJ2-7; TRBD1 matches at 8 bases. Per the germline V gene, CDR1 is SQVTM and CDR2 is ANQGSEA. With 5 bases clipped from V and 3 bases from J, the junction kept 6 bases outside the gene matches. The CDR3 totals 13 residues. In DNA form, the CDR3 reads TGCAGCGTTTCAGACAGGGGAGGCTACGAGCAGTACTTC. Residues: CSVSDRGGYEQYF.

The V call is TRBV6-2 or TRBV6-3, the J call TRBJ2-2; 7 bases fit TRBD2. CDR1 is MNHEY and CDR2 is SVGEGT in the germline V gene. This CDR3 is built from 16 residues. V gave up 5 bases and J gave up 4 bases; unmatched junction bases: 10. The CDR3 loop reads CASSTGLGTFTGELFF. In DNA form, the CDR3 reads TGTGCCAGCAGTACCGGACTAGGGACCTTCACCGGGGAGCTGTTTTTT.

This clonotype was observed at least ten times. The V and J genes are TRBV10-3 and TRBJ1-2; a possible D gene is TRBD1 (5 bases). V was cut by 4 bases and J by 3 bases, with 6 bases left in between. Per the germline V gene, CDR1 is ENHRY and CDR2 is SYGVKD. This CDR3 is built from 12 residues. The CDR3 sequence: CAISGGDYGYTF. The DNA for the CDR3 is TGTGCCATCAGTGGAGGGGACTATGGCTACACCTTC.

The chain joins TRBV11-2 to TRBJ2-5, with 7 bases matching TRBD1. The germline V gene encodes CDR1 SGHAT and CDR2 FQNNGV. This CDR3 contains 17 residues. The trim removed 5 bases at V and 7 bases at J, leaving 19 bases unmatched. The CDR3 sequence: CASSPSSSGQQMRTQYF. The CDR3 nucleotides read TGTGCCAGCAGCCCTAGTAGTTCGGGACAGCAGATGCGGACCCAGTACTTC.

This clonotype was detected many times. The chain carries TRBV9 and TRBJ1-1; 10 bases match TRBD1. The CDR3 totals 15 residues. Germline-derived CDR1 and CDR2 are SGDLS and YYNGEE. Trimming took 2 bases from V and 4 from J; bases not matched to a gene: 5. CDR3 nucleotides: TGTGCCAGCAGCGTGATAGGGACAGGGGCCACTGAAGCTTTCTTT. Protein product: CASSVIGTGATEAFF.

This clonotype was seen a handful of times. This chain uses TRBV12-3 or TRBV12-4 with TRBJ1-2; 10 positions agree with TRBD1. V was clipped by 7 bases and J by 6 bases; unmatched bases: 11. The CDR3 consists of 15 residues. CDR3 region: CASTAYGQGEDGYTF. As DNA, the CDR3 is TGTGCCAGCACCGCGTACGGACAGGGGGAGGATGGCTACACCTTC.

This clonotype has a count of ten or more. The chain has TRBV12-3 or TRBV12-4 and TRBJ2-7; D call uncertain. Trimming took off 5 bases at V and 4 bases at J, with 15 bases between the two ends. The CDR3 covers 14 residues. The CDR3 DNA sequence: TGTGCCAGCAGTCCCGGGCCCTCTTTGTACGAGCAGTACTTC. Its protein product is CASSPGPSLYEQYF.

This clonotype occurred many times. The rearrangement joins TRBV6-5 to TRBJ1-1; TRBD1 agrees at 10 bases. Germline V gene lookup returns CDR1 MNHEY and CDR2 SVGAGI. Trimming took 0 bases from V and 1 from J; bases not matched to a gene: 5. This CDR3 comprises 17 residues. The CDR3 region has the DNA TGTGCCAGCAGTTACTCGGCGGGACAGGGGTGGAACACTGAAGCTTTCTTT. Residues: CASSYSAGQGWNTEAFF.

This clonotype was seen at least ten times. This rearrangement joins TRBV9 to TRBJ2-5; 9 nucleotides match TRBD2. Germline V gene sequence: CDR1 SGDLS, CDR2 YYNGEE. Trimming cost V 2 bases and J 2 bases; bases outside gene matches: 4. The CDR3 totals 15 residues. The CDR3 region is CASSVLAGLQETQYF. CDR3 DNA: TGTGCCAGCAGCGTGCTAGCGGGGCTACAAGAGACCCAGTACTTC.

This clonotype was counted at least ten times. CDR3: CASSHDREAEAFF. CDR3 sequence (DNA): TGTGCCAGCTCACACGACAGGGAAGCTGAAGCTTTCTTT. The chain couples TRBV18 to TRBJ1-1, with 7 bases fitting TRBD1. With 4 bases clipped from V and 6 bases from J, the junction kept 5 bases outside the gene matches. Germline V lookup: CDR1 KGHSH, CDR2 LQKENI. The CDR3 covers 13 residues.

This chain's CDR3 is CASREQGAGAFF. CDR3 sequence (DNA): TGTGCCAGCAGGGAACAGGGGGCGGGAGCTTTCTTT. This chain joins TRBV6-1 and TRBJ1-1; TRBD1 matches at 9 bases. The CDR3 has 12 amino acids. Germline V gives CDR1 MNHNS, CDR2 SASEGT. The V and J ends lost 6 bases and 10 bases, in that order; junction bases with no gene match: 6.

The table lists this clonotype with many counts. The rearrangement links TRBV6-5 to TRBJ2-7; either TRBD1 or TRBD2 may fit D (5 bases each). The germline V gene encodes CDR1 MNHEY and CDR2 SVGAGI. This CDR3 is 16 amino acids long. Trimming took off 5 bases at V and 0 bases at J, with 17 bases between the two ends. CDR3: CASSPWGRQSSYEQYF. The CDR3 region has the DNA TGTGCCAGCAGTCCCTGGGGACGACAAAGCTCCTACGAGCAGTACTTC.

This clonotype was seen at least ten times. This chain links TRBV14 with TRBJ2-7; D may match TRBD1 or TRBD2 (5 bases each). Germline CDR1 SGHDN, CDR2 FVKESK. Trimming shortened V by 4 bases and J by 0 bases, and 16 bases separated the two germline ends. This CDR3 is 16 amino acids long. DNA for the CDR3: TGTGCCAGCAGCCCTTCCGGGTGGGACCGCTCCTACGAGCAGTACTTC. It encodes CASSPSGWDRSYEQYF.

The table lists this clonotype with many counts. The chain joins TRBV4-1 to TRBJ1-5; D remains unclear. V was pared by 1 base and J by 7 bases, with 11 bases between. This CDR3 region has 14 residues. Germline V lookup: CDR1 MGHRA, CDR2 YSYEKL. CDR3: CASSQVGSQQPQHF. The CDR3 region has the DNA TGCGCCAGCAGCCAAGTCGGCAGCCAGCAGCCCCAGCATTTT.

The chain combines TRBV2 with TRBJ2-7, with 9 bases lining up with TRBD1. CDR1 is SNHLY, CDR2 FYNNEI, per germline. This CDR3 contains 15 residues. J lost 1 base, V lost 4 bases, and 5 bases had no gene match. CDR3 sequence reads: CASSADRGRSYEQYF. The CDR3 nucleotides read TGTGCCAGCAGTGCCGACAGGGGGAGGTCCTACGAGCAGTACTTC.

CDR3 amino acids: CATSRDYGGTGNTIYF. The CDR3 DNA reads as TGTGCCACCAGCAGAGATTACGGGGGAACTGGAAACACCATATATTTT. This chain uses TRBV15 with TRBJ1-3; D might be TRBD1 (5 bases). V was shortened by 0 bases and J by 2 bases, with 11 bases between the two germline ends. Germline V gene sequence: CDR1 LNHNV, CDR2 YYDKDF (reference sequence). The CDR3 length is 16 residues.

This clonotype appeared many times. The chain joins TRBV20-1 to TRBJ1-1, with TRBD1 matching over 8 bases. V was clipped by 5 bases and J by 4 bases; unmatched bases: 6. Germline CDR1 DFQATT, CDR2 SNEGSKA (reference sequence). The CDR3 spans 13 residues. This CDR3 reads CSALTGESTEAFF. The DNA for the CDR3 is TGCAGTGCTCTGACAGGGGAAAGCACTGAAGCTTTCTTT.

This clonotype has at least ten counts. The chain uses TRBV19 and TRBJ1-1, with a possible D match to TRBD1 (6 bases). Trimming removed 1 base from V and 3 bases from J, with 21 bases in between. The CDR3 is 18 residues long. Germline loops: CDR1 LNHDA, CDR2 SQIVND (reference sequence). CDR3: CASSIVAVQGAIHTEAFF. The CDR3 DNA reads TGTGCCAGTAGTATAGTAGCGGTACAGGGTGCGATCCACACTGAAGCTTTCTTT.